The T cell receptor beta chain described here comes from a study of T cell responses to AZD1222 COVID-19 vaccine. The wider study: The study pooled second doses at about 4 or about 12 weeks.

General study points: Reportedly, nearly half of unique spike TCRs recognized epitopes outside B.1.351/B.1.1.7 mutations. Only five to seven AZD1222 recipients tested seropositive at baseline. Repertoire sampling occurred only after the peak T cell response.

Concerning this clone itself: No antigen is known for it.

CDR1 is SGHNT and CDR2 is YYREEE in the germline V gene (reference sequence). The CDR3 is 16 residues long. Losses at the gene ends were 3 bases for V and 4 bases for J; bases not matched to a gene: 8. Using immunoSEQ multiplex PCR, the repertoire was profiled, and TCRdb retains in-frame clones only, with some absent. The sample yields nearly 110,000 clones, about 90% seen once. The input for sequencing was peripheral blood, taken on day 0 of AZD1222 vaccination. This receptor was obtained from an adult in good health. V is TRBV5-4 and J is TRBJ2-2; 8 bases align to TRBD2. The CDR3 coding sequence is TGTGCCAGCAGCTCGGGAGGGGCGGGGGGCACCGGGGAGCTGTTTTTT. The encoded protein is CASSSGGAGGTGELFF.